The present T cell receptor beta chain was sequenced within a study of OX40 agonist ivuxolimab in advanced cancers. General notes on the study: Ivuxolimab was an agonistic, fully human IgG2 monoclonal antibody directed against OX40 (CD134), a costimulatory receptor. Intravenous ivuxolimab was administered to patients every 2 weeks at six dose levels: 0.01, 0.1, 0.3, 1.5, 3 and 10 mg/kg. In the dose-escalation cohort, 70% to 85% of patients were male, and the mean age was 60 years with a range of roughly 23 to 90. Three dose-escalation patients achieved partial responses, one with hepatocellular carcinoma and two with cutaneous melanoma. The paper covers the monotherapy dose-escalation part of the phase I ivuxolimab trial, which included N = 52 patients. Prior anti-PD-1, anti-PD-L1 or anti-CTLA-4 therapy was permitted, and about 40% of dose-escalation patients had received checkpoint inhibitors. Of the 52 patients in dose escalation, about 20 had hepatocellular carcinoma, around 15 had melanoma, 9 had renal cell carcinoma and 9 had head and neck cancer. Peripheral TCRbeta sequencing aimed to test whether ivuxolimab altered TCR sequence diversity and caused clonal T-cell expansion. The paper as a whole reports these results and caveats: After ivuxolimab, CD8+ T cells had more expanded clones than CD4+ T cells on average. Which antigens the clonally expanded peripheral T cells were specific for was not determined. Partial responders in the 0.1-3.0 mg/kg groups had among the lowest normalized peripheral clonal expansion, especially among CD8+ T cells. At doses of 0.1 to 3.0 mg/kg, clonal expansion of both CD4+ and CD8+ blood T cells was observed from baseline to week 6. Low levels of normalized T-cell clonal expansion were also seen in some patients who did not respond.

For this clone: There is no known antigen for this receptor. Per-base quality was not reported, and no clone a single base away is much larger than it.

For sequencing of the TCRbeta CDR3 region, genomic DNA was extracted from the sorted cells. The immunoSEQ Assay was used to sequence the TCRbeta CDR3 regions. Held by TCRdb, this immuneACCESS table contains in-frame sequences only and omits some clones. Under half of the omission traces to an unresolved V gene where checked; the cause of the rest is unknown. The sample table records roughly 49,000 clones; around 80% of these occur just once. Clones ranked in the top ten supply 1.5% to 2% of the sample. Patients with a history of autoimmune disease or receiving systemic immunosuppression were excluded from the trial. Peripheral blood for TCR sequencing was collected from all dose cohorts at baseline, on cycle 4 day 1, and on cycle 7 day 1. The samples were drawn from a first-in-human, open-label, multicenter phase I dose-escalation trial of ivuxolimab. Adults with locally advanced or metastatic melanoma, renal cell carcinoma, hepatocellular carcinoma or head and neck squamous cell carcinoma were enrolled in the trial. CD4+ and CD8+ T cells were sorted separately from peripheral blood before TCR sequencing.

V and J are trimmed by 4 bases and 5 bases, and the gene matches miss 14 bases of the junction. The germline V gene supplies CDR1 MGHRA and CDR2 YSYEKL. Including the terminal cysteine and phenylalanine, the CDR3 comprises 17 residues. Kept here is only the CDR3 DNA, which spans 51 bases and is read in frame from base 1. The chain uses TRBV4-1 and TRBJ2-1, and 7 bases in between align with TRBD1. Sequencing was performed on CD4+ or CD8+ T cells sorted from blood, taken in a trial of the OX40 agonist ivuxolimab. The TCR was taken from an adult with an advanced solid tumor such as melanoma, head and neck, liver or kidney cancer. The DNA sequence reads TGCGCCAGCAGCCTCGCCCCGTCGGACAGGCCCCACAATGAGCAGTTCTTC. Its translation reads: CASSLAPSDRPHNEQFF.